These 2 T cell receptor beta chains were all obtained from the same sample, sequenced in a study of naive and memory T cell subsets. Ligated cDNA underwent four rounds of PCR with nested alpha and beta constant region primers and SP2. TCRdb re-analysed the 5' RACE reads in MiXCR, keeping a single row per CDR3 protein. The sample consists of 50,000 to 60,000 distinct CDR3 sequences, roughly 7.5% of them appearing once. The library had UMIs added by 3' ligation of an oligonucleotide to TCR cDNA. All receptors come from a female donor in good health.

The genes are TRBV9 and TRBJ2-3; D gene unclear. This CDR3 region has 11 residues. V lost 5 bases, J lost 3 bases, and 4 bases lay in between. Germline CDR1 is SGDLS and CDR2 is YYNGEE. DNA for the CDR3: TGTGCCAGCAGTCGTACAGATACGCAGTATTTT. Translating it yields CASSRTDTQYF.

This clonotype showed up many times. The CDR3 reads CASSYSWIGAGNTIYF. CDR3 coding DNA: TGTGCCAGCAGTTACTCCTGGATAGGGGCCGGAAACACCATATATTTT. This chain links TRBV6-5 with TRBJ1-3; possibly TRBD1 for D (5 bases). Per germline, CDR1 MNHEY and CDR2 SVGAGI. V was pared by 0 bases and J by 4 bases, with 13 bases between. CDR3 length: 16 residues.